This T cell receptor beta chain was captured in a study of identifying expanded T cells in peripheral blood. TCRdb keeps only in-frame clones here, not all; method: immunoSEQ multiplex PCR. The sample has some 95,000 clones, over 75% seen once. Study-level findings and limits: Clone count variance between roughly two-week samples rose with total template count. Over approximately two and four weeks, about 15 and 18 clones changed, versus around 1.3 between replicates.

This clone has only one observation. Its antigen is not known. Healthy donors had no documented immune events, such as infections, while sampled. The CDR3 has 17 amino acids. Germline V gene data show CDR1 as SEHNR and CDR2 as FQNEAQ (reference sequence). V shed 1 base, J shed 4 bases, and the junction held 10 bases outside the gene matches. The V call is TRBV7-9, the J call TRBJ2-7; 10 bases agree with TRBD1. This receptor was identified in a person between 18 and 75 years old in good health. Sequencing was performed on blood. This chain's CDR3 is CASSLVWTGGAYYEQYF. The CDR3 nucleotides read TGTGCCAGCAGCTTAGTGTGGACAGGGGGGGCTTATTACGAGCAGTACTTC.